This TCR beta chain was identified during a study of human T cells and chemical hapten exposure. MiXCR, applied by TCRdb to the RACE reads, yields one record per CDR3 protein. Among approximately 52,000 distinct CDR3 sequences listed, around a tenth were seen once. The CDR3 has 15 amino acids. The germline V and J ends were trimmed by 1 base and 6 bases, with 14 bases remaining between them. The germline CDR1 and CDR2 sequences are SGHVS and FNYEAQ. Described time point: pre-sensitization, week 0. Treatment reported: therapeutic diphenylcyclopropenone sensitization with weekly scalp DPC. Patients had alopecia, were aged 18 to 70, and were not pregnant.

This receptor was obtained from a woman aged 35 to 49 with alopecia areata. Some clones in this sample may be carry-over from other donors' samples. The chain joins TRBV7-6 to TRBJ2-3, with D possibly called TRBD1 or TRBD2 (5 bases each). This specimen was whole blood, taken in connection with sensitization to the hapten diphenylcyclopropenone (DPC). CDR3 sequence (DNA): TGTGCCAGCAGCTTAGAGGGTGGGACCACCGATACGCAGTATTTT. This sequence encodes CASSLEGGTTDTQYF.